This entry describes one T cell receptor beta chain. Its antigen is undetermined. The CDR3 runs 13 residues. V shed 5 bases and J shed 4 bases, with 12 bases lying between them. CDR1 and CDR2 from the germline V gene are SGHTA and FQGNSA. Findings of the study overall: Whole repertoires were not studied in the larger cohort, only one V-J beta rearrangement.

TCRdb itself ran the 5' RACE reads through MiXCR, one entry per CDR3 protein. Here the sample spans tens of thousands of distinct CDR3 sequences, about 32% being singletons. Sequenced sample: tumor-infiltrating memory CD4+ T cells sorted from the breast tumor. The subset: memory CD4+ T cells, CD4+CD45RO+CD25-. The chain employs TRBV7-2 and TRBJ2-7; D tentatively fits TRBD1 or TRBD2 (5 bases each). The receptor comes from a female donor with breast cancer. CDR3 residues: CASSPGTDYEQYF. The CDR3 nucleotides are TGTGCCAGCAGCCCCGGGACGGATTACGAGCAGTACTTC.